What follows are 29 T cell receptor beta chains derived from one specimen sequenced in a study of naive and memory T cell subsets. Both TRBC1 and TRBC2 were covered by a beta constant-region primer of two equimolar oligonucleotides. TCRdb used MiXCR to reprocess the UMI-ligation and nested PCR reads, holding one entry per CDR3 protein. The table has under 100,000 distinct CDR3 sequences, roughly 7% seen once. Sequenced: central memory CD4+ T cells from blood. The receptors stem from a human donor in good health.

This clonotype came up many times. The chain uses TRBV14 and TRBJ2-4; 8 nucleotides match TRBD2. The V gene end was trimmed by 4 bases and the J gene end by 1 base; junction bases not matched to a gene: 9. This CDR3 spans 17 amino acids. Germline V gives CDR1 SGHDN, CDR2 FVKESK. Written as DNA, the CDR3 is TGTGCCAGCAGCCTTACTAGCGGCCTCCCCGCCAAAAACATTCAGTACTTC. Encoded protein: CASSLTSGLPAKNIQYF.

The CDR3 spells CASTKQDGEQYF. The DNA for the CDR3 is TGTGCCAGCACCAAACAGGACGGGGAGCAGTACTTC. The V gene is TRBV2, the J gene TRBJ2-7; perhaps TRBD1 as D (5 bases). CDR1 is SNHLY, CDR2 FYNNEI, per germline. The V gene lost 7 bases and the J gene lost 7 bases, with 14 bases spanning the gap. This CDR3 region has 12 residues.

This clonotype was observed at least ten times. The V and J genes are TRBV7-9 and TRBJ1-1; a possible D gene is TRBD1 (5 bases). CDR3 length: 13 residues. The germline CDR1 and CDR2 sequences are SEHNR and FQNEAQ (reference sequence). Trimming pared 2 bases from V and 8 bases from J, leaving 12 bases between. The CDR3 sequence: CASSLRGTTEAFF. In nucleotides, the CDR3 is TGTGCCAGCAGCTTACGGGGGACGACCGAAGCTTTCTTT.

As to this clonotype: A much larger clone lies one base from this, so it may be a read error. This chain links TRBV6-5 with TRBJ2-1; no clear D gene. This CDR3 has 12 residues. The germline CDR1 and CDR2 sequences are MNHEY and SVGAGI. This chain's CDR3 is CASSYVYSEQFF. In DNA, the CDR3 is TGTGCCAGCAGTTACGTCTACAGTGAGCAGTTCTTC.

This clonotype has a handful of counts. V is TRBV20-1 and J is TRBJ1-1; D uncertain. Trimming removed 0 bases at V and 0 bases at J, with 11 bases between. The CDR3 totals 15 residues. Germline values: CDR1 DFQATT, CDR2 SNEGSKA (reference sequence). DNA of the CDR3: TGCAGTGCTAGAGATGGTGGCAGGATGAACACTGAAGCTTTCTTT. As protein: CSARDGGRMNTEAFF.

This clonotype was seen ten or more times. This rearrangement joins TRBV27 to TRBJ2-6; 7 nucleotides agree with TRBD1. The CDR3 sequence is 15 residues long. Germline-derived CDR1 and CDR2 are MNHEY and SMNVEV (reference sequence). V gave up 8 bases and J gave up 0 bases; unmatched junction bases: 4. For the CDR3, the DNA is TGTGCCAGCGGAAGGACAGGCTCTGGGGCCAACGTCCTGACTTTC. This sequence encodes CASGRTGSGANVLTF.

This clonotype was counted at least ten times. CDR3 nucleotides: TGTGCCAGCAGTTTGATGTCGGCAGGGTACGAGCAGTACTTC. Translating gives CASSLMSAGYEQYF. The rearrangement joins TRBV12-3 or TRBV12-4 to TRBJ2-7; D is perhaps TRBD1 (5 bases). CDR3 length equals 14 residues. Trimming removed 3 bases at V and 4 bases at J, with 13 bases between.

Notes on this clonotype: The germline gene is not matched at one end of the junction; a read error may be the cause. This sequence joins TRBV5-1 and TRBJ2-2, with D possibly TRBD2 on 5 matching bases. The germline gives CDR1 SGHRS, CDR2 YFSETQ. The CDR3 sequence is 14 residues long. As DNA, the CDR3 is TGCGCCAGCAGAGCTACGGTGGGCACCGGGGAGCGGTTTTTT. Translation gives CASRATVGTGERFF. The entire variable domain, with the rest obtained from reference TRBV5-1 and TRBJ2-2, is as follows: KAGVTQTPRYLIKTRGQQVTLSCSPISGHRSVSWYQQTPGQGLQFLFEYFSETQRNKGNFPGRFSGRQFSNSRSEMNVSTLELGDSALYLCASRATVGTGERFFGEGSRLTVL.

As to this clonotype: This could be a read error, since a much larger clone is one nucleotide away. The chain employs TRBV18 and TRBJ2-3; perhaps TRBD1 as D (5 bases). Matching the DNA end better, TRBJ1-5 makes the J call doubtful. The CDR3 runs 13 residues. Per germline, CDR1 KGHSH and CDR2 LQKENI. The chain's CDR3 is CASSPPGGDTQHF. The DNA of the CDR3 is TGTGCCAGCTCACCACCGGGGGGAGATACGCAGCATTTT.

This clonotype was found many times. V and J are TRBV4-3 and TRBJ2-7; D not certain. Germline V gene data show CDR1 as LGHNA and CDR2 as YSLEER. V lost 4 bases and J 0 bases, leaving 10 bases between the germline ends. This CDR3 has 14 amino acids. The CDR3 DNA follows: TGCGCCAGCAGCCTCGACTTCTACTCCTACGAGCAGTACTTC. Protein: CASSLDFYSYEQYF.

The sample holds a few counts of this clonotype. This chain connects TRBV30 to TRBJ2-7; 12 bases line up with TRBD2. The V and J ends lost 3 bases and 4 bases, in that order; junction bases with no gene match: 7. Looked up from germline, CDR1 is GTSNPN and CDR2 is SVGIG (reference sequence). The CDR3 totals 15 residues. The CDR3 spells CAWSKATSGRYEQYF. The CDR3 DNA follows: TGTGCCTGGAGCAAAGCCACTAGCGGGAGGTACGAGCAGTACTTC.

CDR3 amino acids: CASSPQGGPQETQYF. The CDR3 DNA is TGTGCCAGCAGCCCCCAGGGGGGGCCACAAGAGACCCAGTACTTC. The chain has TRBV7-2 and TRBJ2-5; D is tentatively TRBD1 or TRBD2 (7 bases each). Germline assignment: CDR1 SGHTA and CDR2 FQGNSA. V dropped 5 bases and J dropped 2 bases, with 15 bases sitting between them. The CDR3 loop spans 15 amino acids. The whole variable domain, remainder taken from reference TRBV7-2 and TRBJ2-5, is GAGVSQSPSNKVTEKGKDVELRCDPISGHTALYWYRQSLGQGLEFLIYFQGNSAPDKSGLPSDRFSAERTGGSVSTLTIQRTQQEDSAVYLCASSPQGGPQETQYFGPGTRLLVL.

The rearrangement joins TRBV7-6 to TRBJ2-6; TRBD1 aligns across 8 bases. The CDR3 covers 18 residues. The V gene end was trimmed by 4 bases and the J gene end by 4 bases; junction bases not matched to a gene: 12. The germline gives CDR1 SGHVS, CDR2 FNYEAQ. Written as DNA, the CDR3 is TGTGCCAGCAGCTGGGTAGGCAGGGGGCGCTCCGGGGCCAACGTCCTGACTTTC. This translates into CASSWVGRGRSGANVLTF.

The chain employs TRBV7-2 and TRBJ2-1; 12 bases align to TRBD2. The V and J ends lost 4 bases and 10 bases, in that order; junction bases with no gene match: 11. CDR1 is SGHTA and CDR2 is FQGNSA in the germline V gene. This CDR3 has 16 residues. CDR3 protein: CASSSTGTSGLEEQFF. The CDR3 nucleotides are TGTGCCAGCAGCTCAACCGGGACTAGCGGGTTAGAGGAGCAGTTCTTC.

V gene TRBV5-1 combines with J gene TRBJ2-7; 9 positions match TRBD1. Germline V gene sequence: CDR1 SGHRS, CDR2 YFSETQ. The junction had 11 bases not matched to a gene; V was cut back by 2 bases and J by 2 bases. CDR3 size: 17 residues. The CDR3 sequence is CASSLQPGQGTPYEQYF. CDR3 in DNA: TGCGCCAGCAGCTTACAGCCGGGACAGGGTACCCCCTACGAGCAGTACTTC.

This clonotype was counted ten times or more. The V and J genes are TRBV20-1 and TRBJ1-4, with D hard to call. The CDR3 covers 16 residues. Trimming took off 0 bases at V and 10 bases at J, with 21 bases between the two ends. Germline CDR1 is DFQATT and CDR2 is SNEGSKA (reference sequence). Here the CDR3 reads CSAREELGIARRKLFF. Written as DNA, the CDR3 is TGCAGTGCTAGAGAAGAATTAGGGATAGCCCGGCGAAAACTGTTTTTT.

This clonotype was detected a few times. CDR3 loop: CATSDRGTGLGEKLFF. The DNA of the CDR3 is TGTGCCACCAGTGATCGCGGGACAGGGCTTGGGGAAAAACTGTTTTTT. The chain uses TRBV24-1 and TRBJ1-4, with 9 bases identical to TRBD1. Germline CDR1 KGHDR, CDR2 SFDVKD. The junction had 9 bases not matched to a gene; V was cut back by 3 bases and J by 8 bases. The CDR3 runs to 16 residues.

In this sample, this clonotype turned up many times. The chain uses TRBV7-2 and TRBJ2-7; TRBD2 agrees at 9 bases. Per germline, CDR1 SGHTA and CDR2 FQGNSA. This CDR3 contains 15 residues. The V gene end was trimmed by 5 bases and the J gene end by 4 bases; junction bases not matched to a gene: 9. This CDR3 is CASSNLAGVGYEQYF. The CDR3 nucleotides read TGTGCCAGCAGCAACTTAGCGGGAGTGGGGTACGAGCAGTACTTC.

Turning to this clonotype: It may be a read error: a sequence one base away is much more abundant. The chain has TRBV29-1 and TRBJ1-1; 7 positions match TRBD1. Losses at the gene ends were 5 bases for V and 1 base for J; bases not matched to a gene: 10. The V gene's germline CDR1 is SQVTM and CDR2 ANQGSEA. The CDR3 spans 15 residues. Here the CDR3 reads CSVPGGRGQNTEAFF. For the CDR3, the DNA is TGCAGCGTTCCCGGAGGAAGGGGGCAGAACACTGAAGCTTTCTTT.

This clonotype was found a few times. The genes are TRBV4-1 and TRBJ2-7; 12 positions match TRBD2. The CDR3 is 16 amino acids. The ends lost 1 base at V and 9 bases at J; junction bases unmatched: 10. CDR1 and CDR2 (germline): MGHRA, YSYEKL. CDR3 sequence (DNA): TGCGCCAGCAGCCAAGGTCTGACTAGCGGGAGCTTAGGGCAGTACTTC. Its translation: CASSQGLTSGSLGQYF.

The chain employs TRBV29-1 and TRBJ2-5; D is ambiguous. Looked up from germline, CDR1 is SQVTM and CDR2 is ANQGSEA. The CDR3 spans 12 residues. Trimming shortened V by 4 bases and J by 3 bases, and 9 bases separated the two germline ends. This chain's CDR3 is CSVAQMKETQYF. CDR3 nucleotides: TGCAGCGTTGCCCAGATGAAAGAGACCCAGTACTTC.

The sample holds a few counts of this clonotype. The chain employs TRBV11-3 and TRBJ2-1, with 10 bases that match TRBD2. CDR1 is SGHNT and CDR2 is YENEEA in the germline V gene. V was pared by 2 bases and J by 12 bases, with 10 bases of the junction left unmatched. The CDR3 sequence is 15 residues long. The CDR3 nucleotides read TGTGCCAGCAGCTTACTAGTAGCGGGAGGTCGGATGCAGTTCTTC. Amino acids: CASSLLVAGGRMQFF. The whole variable domain, remainder taken from reference TRBV11-3 and TRBJ2-1, is EAGVVQSPRYKIIEKKQPVAFWCNPISGHNTLYWYLQNLGQGPELLIRYENEEAVDDSQLPKDRFSAERLKGVDSTLKIQPAELGDSAVYLCASSLLVAGGRMQFFGPGTRLTVL.

The chain has TRBV11-3 and TRBJ2-2; D is unclear. V lost 11 bases to trimming and J lost 2 bases, with 9 bases between them. The CDR3 consists of 12 residues. Germline CDR1 SGHNT, CDR2 YENEEA. This CDR3 is CAWGQNTGELFF. The CDR3 coding sequence is TGTGCCTGGGGTCAAAACACCGGGGAGCTGTTTTTT.

The chain has TRBV24-1 and TRBJ2-3; a possible D gene is TRBD1 (6 bases). Germline V gene sequence: CDR1 KGHDR, CDR2 SFDVKD. The CDR3 totals 16 residues. The V end lost 4 bases, the J end lost 0 bases, and 13 bases lay between the germline ends. The CDR3, as DNA: TGTGCCACCAGTGACCTGACAGGAGGAAGCACAGATACGCAGTATTTT. Its translation: CATSDLTGGSTDTQYF.

This clonotype was counted a few times. The chain combines TRBV11-2 with TRBJ1-1; D remains ambiguous. The germline gives CDR1 SGHAT, CDR2 FQNNGV. V lost 5 bases, J lost 1 base, and 17 bases lay in between. The CDR3 extends over 16 amino acids. CDR3 in DNA: TGTGCCAGCAGCCCGCGGACTGGGTTATGGAACACTGAAGCTTTCTTT. As protein: CASSPRTGLWNTEAFF. The full variable domain, rest sourced from reference TRBV11-2 and TRBJ1-1, is EAGVAQSPRYKIIEKRQSVAFWCNPISGHATLYWYQQILGQGPKLLIQFQNNGVVDDSQLPKDRFSAERLKGVDSTLKIQPAKLEDSAVYLCASSPRTGLWNTEAFFGQGTRLTVV.

The gene calls are TRBV7-2 and TRBJ2-3; 9 nucleotides match TRBD2. The CDR3 length is 16 residues. V gave up 4 bases and J gave up 1 base; unmatched junction bases: 6. Germline-derived CDR1 and CDR2 are SGHTA and FQGNSA. CDR3 DNA sequence: TGTGCCAGCAGCTCTGTAGCTAGCGGGGGCACAGATACGCAGTATTTT. This codes for CASSSVASGGTDTQYF. The full variable domain, completed using reference TRBV7-2 and TRBJ2-3, is GAGVSQSPSNKVTEKGKDVELRCDPISGHTALYWYRQSLGQGLEFLIYFQGNSAPDKSGLPSDRFSAERTGGSVSTLTIQRTQQEDSAVYLCASSSVASGGTDTQYFGPGTRLTVL.

This clonotype has a count of ten or more. CDR3 protein: CASSLLLTGTGAGNTIYF. In DNA form, the CDR3 reads TGTGCCAGCAGTCTCTTACTAACAGGGACAGGGGCTGGAAACACCATATATTTT. V is TRBV28 and J is TRBJ1-3, with 10 bases fitting TRBD1. The CDR3 loop spans 18 amino acids. Germline-derived CDR1 and CDR2 are MDHEN and SYDVKM. The trim removed 5 bases at V and 2 bases at J, leaving 12 bases unmatched.

This clonotype was found many times. The V call is TRBV30, the J call TRBJ1-2, with 9 bases fitting TRBD1. The CDR3 contains 14 residues. After removal of 3 bases from V and 7 bases from J, the junction contained 9 bases not matched to a gene. Germline V lookup: CDR1 GTSNPN, CDR2 SVGIG (reference sequence). CDR3 protein: CAWSSWDRASGYTF. The CDR3 DNA reads TGTGCCTGGAGCTCCTGGGACAGGGCGAGTGGCTACACCTTC.

This clonotype was picked up a small number of times. V and J are TRBV28 and TRBJ2-4, with unresolved D. The CDR3 totals 18 residues. From germline, CDR1 is MDHEN and CDR2 SYDVKM. V gave up 3 bases and J gave up 0 bases, with 18 bases separating them. The chain's CDR3 is CASSLLDGSSLAKNIQYF. CDR3 sequence (DNA): TGTGCCAGCAGTTTGCTGGACGGTTCTTCTTTAGCCAAAAACATTCAGTACTTC.